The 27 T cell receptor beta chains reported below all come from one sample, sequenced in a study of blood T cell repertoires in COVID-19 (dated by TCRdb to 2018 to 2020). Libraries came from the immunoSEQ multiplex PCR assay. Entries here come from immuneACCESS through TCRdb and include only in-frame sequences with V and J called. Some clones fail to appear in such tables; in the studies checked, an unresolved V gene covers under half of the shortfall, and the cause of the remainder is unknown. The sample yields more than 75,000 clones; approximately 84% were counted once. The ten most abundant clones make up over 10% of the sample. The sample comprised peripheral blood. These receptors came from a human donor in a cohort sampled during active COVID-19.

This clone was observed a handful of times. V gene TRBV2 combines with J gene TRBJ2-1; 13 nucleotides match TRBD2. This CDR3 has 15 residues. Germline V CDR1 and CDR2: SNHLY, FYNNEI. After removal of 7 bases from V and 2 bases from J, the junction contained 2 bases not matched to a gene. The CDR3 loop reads CASKGTSGAYNEQFF. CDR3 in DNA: TGTGCCAGCAAAGGGACTAGCGGGGCCTACAATGAGCAGTTCTTC.

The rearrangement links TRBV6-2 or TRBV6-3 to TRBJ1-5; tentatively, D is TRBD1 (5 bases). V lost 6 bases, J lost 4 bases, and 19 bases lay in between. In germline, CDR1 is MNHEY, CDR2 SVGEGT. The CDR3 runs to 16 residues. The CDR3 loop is CASSPFDRQLNQPQHF. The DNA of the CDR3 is TGTGCCAGCAGCCCCTTCGACAGACAGTTAAATCAGCCCCAGCATTTT.

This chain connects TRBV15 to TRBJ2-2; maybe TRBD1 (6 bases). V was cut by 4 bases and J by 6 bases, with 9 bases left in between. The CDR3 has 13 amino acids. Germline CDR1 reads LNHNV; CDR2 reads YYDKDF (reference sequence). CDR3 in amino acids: CATSMRTAGELFF. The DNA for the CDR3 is TGTGCCACCAGCATGAGGACAGCCGGGGAGCTGTTTTTT.

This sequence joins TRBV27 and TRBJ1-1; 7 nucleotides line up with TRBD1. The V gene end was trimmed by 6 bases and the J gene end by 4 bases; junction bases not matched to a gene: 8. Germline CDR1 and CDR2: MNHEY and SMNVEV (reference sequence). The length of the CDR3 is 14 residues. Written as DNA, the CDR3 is TGTGCCAGCAGGACCTATCCAGGGGGCACTGAAGCTTTCTTT. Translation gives CASRTYPGGTEAFF.

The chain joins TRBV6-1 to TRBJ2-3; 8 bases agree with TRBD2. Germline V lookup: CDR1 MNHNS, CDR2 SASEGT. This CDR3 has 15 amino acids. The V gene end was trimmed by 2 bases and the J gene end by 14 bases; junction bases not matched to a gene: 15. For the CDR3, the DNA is TGTGCCAGCAGTGAACCCCGGGGGGGAGAAGCGAGTCTGTATTTT. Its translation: CASSEPRGGEASLYF.

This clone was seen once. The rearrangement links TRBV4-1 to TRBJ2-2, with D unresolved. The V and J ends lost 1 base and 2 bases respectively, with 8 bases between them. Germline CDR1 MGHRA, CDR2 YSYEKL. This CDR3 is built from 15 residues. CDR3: CASSQVVFNTGELFF. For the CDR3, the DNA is TGCGCCAGCAGCCAAGTAGTCTTCAACACCGGGGAGCTGTTTTTT.

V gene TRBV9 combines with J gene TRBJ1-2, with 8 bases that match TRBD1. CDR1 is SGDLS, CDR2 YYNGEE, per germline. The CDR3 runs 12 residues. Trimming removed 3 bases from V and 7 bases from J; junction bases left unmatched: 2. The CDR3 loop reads CASSGTGSGYTF. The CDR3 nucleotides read TGTGCCAGCAGCGGGACAGGGTCTGGCTACACCTTC.

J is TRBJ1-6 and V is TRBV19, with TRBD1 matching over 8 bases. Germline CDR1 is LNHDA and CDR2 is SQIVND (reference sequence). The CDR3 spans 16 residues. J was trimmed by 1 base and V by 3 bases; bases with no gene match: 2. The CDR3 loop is CASSIGQGSYNSPLHF. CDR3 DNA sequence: TGTGCCAGTAGTATCGGACAGGGTTCCTATAATTCACCCCTCCACTTT.

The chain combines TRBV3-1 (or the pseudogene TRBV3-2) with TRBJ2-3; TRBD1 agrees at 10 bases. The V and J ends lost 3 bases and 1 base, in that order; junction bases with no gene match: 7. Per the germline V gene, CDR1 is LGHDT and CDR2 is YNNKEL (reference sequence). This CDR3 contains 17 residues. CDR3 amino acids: CASSQVTGTGGTDTQYF. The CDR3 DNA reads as TGTGCCAGCAGCCAGGTCACCGGGACAGGGGGCACAGATACGCAGTATTTT.

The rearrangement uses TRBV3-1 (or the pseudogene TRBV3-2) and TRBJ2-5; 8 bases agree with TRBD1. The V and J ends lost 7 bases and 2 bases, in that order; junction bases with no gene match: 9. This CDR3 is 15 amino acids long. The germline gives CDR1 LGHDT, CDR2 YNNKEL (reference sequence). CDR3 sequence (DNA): TGTGCCAGCAAGGAGGACCGGGACAGGCAAGAGACCCAGTACTTC. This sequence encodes CASKEDRDRQETQYF.

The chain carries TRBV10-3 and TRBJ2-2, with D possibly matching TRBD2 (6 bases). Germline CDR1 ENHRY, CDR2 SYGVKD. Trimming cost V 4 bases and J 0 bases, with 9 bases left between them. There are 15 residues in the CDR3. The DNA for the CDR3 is TGTGCCATCAGTGTAGCGGTATCGAACACCGGGGAGCTGTTTTTT. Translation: CAISVAVSNTGELFF.

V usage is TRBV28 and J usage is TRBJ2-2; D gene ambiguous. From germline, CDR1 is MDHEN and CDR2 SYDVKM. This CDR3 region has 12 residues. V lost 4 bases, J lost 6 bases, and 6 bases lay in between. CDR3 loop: CASSSVPGELFF. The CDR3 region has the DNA TGTGCCAGCAGTTCAGTCCCCGGGGAGCTGTTTTTT.

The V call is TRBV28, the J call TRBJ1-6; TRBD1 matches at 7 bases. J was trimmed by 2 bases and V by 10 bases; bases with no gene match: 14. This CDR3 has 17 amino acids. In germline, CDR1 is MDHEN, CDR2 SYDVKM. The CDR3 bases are TGTGCCACCAACCGGGCAGCAGGGGGGACCTATAATTCACCCCTCCACTTT. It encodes CATNRAAGGTYNSPLHF. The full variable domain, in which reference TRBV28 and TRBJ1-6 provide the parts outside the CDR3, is DVKVTQSSRYLVKRTGEKVFLECVQDMDHENMFWYRQDPGLGLRLIYFSYDVKMKEKGDIPEGYSVSREKKERFSLILESASTNQTSMYLCATNRAAGGTYNSPLHFGNGTRLTVT.

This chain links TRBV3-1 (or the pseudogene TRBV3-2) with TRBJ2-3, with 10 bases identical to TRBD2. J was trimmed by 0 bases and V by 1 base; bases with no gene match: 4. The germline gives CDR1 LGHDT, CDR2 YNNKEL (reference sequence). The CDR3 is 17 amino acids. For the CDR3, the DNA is TGTGCCAGCAGCCAAGTTCTAGCGGGGGTGAGCACAGATACGCAGTATTTT. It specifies CASSQVLAGVSTDTQYF.

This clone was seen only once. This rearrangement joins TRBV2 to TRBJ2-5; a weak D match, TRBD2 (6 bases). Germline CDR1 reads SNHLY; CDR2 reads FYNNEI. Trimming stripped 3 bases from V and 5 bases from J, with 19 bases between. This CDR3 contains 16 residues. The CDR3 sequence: CASSDLAAGSGETQYF. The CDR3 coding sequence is TGTGCCAGCAGTGACCTGGCGGCGGGAAGCGGGGAGACCCAGTACTTC. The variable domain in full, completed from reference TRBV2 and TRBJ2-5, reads EPEVTQTPSHQVTQMGQEVILRCVPISNHLYFYWYRQILGQKVEFLVSFYNNEISEKSEIFDDQFSVERPDGSNFTLKIRSTKLEDSAMYFCASSDLAAGSGETQYFGPGTRLLVL.

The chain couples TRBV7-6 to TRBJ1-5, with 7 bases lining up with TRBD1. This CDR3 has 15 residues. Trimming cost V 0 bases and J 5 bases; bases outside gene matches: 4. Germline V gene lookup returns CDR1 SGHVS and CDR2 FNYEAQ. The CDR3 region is CASSLARDRHQPQHF. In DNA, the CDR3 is TGTGCCAGCAGCTTAGCCCGGGACAGACATCAGCCCCAGCATTTT.

The CDR3 coding sequence is TGCGCCAGCAGTGTTACGGCAGGGTTAGGCTATGGCTACACCTTC. Protein sequence: CASSVTAGLGYGYTF. The chain couples TRBV5-1 to TRBJ1-2, with D tentatively TRBD1 (5 bases). V shed 5 bases and J shed 4 bases, with 18 bases lying between them. Germline values: CDR1 SGHRS, CDR2 YFSETQ. This CDR3 spans 15 amino acids.

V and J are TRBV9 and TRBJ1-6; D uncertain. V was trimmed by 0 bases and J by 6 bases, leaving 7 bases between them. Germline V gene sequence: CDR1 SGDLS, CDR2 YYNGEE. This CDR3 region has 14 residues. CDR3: CASSVGSVNSPLHF. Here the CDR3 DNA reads TGTGCCAGCAGCGTAGGGTCAGTTAATTCACCCCTCCACTTT. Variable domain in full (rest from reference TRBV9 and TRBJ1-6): DSGVTQTPKHLITATGQRVTLRCSPRSGDLSVYWYQQSLDQGLQFLIQYYNGEERAKGNILERFSAQQFPDLHSELNLSSLELGDSALYFCASSVGSVNSPLHFGNGTRLTVT.

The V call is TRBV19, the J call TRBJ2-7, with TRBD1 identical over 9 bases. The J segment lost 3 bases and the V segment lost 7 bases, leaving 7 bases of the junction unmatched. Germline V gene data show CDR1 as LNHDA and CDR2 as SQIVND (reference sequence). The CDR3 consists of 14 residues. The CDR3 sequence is CASTRTGANYEQYF. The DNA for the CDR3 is TGTGCCAGTACGAGGACAGGGGCCAACTACGAGCAGTACTTC. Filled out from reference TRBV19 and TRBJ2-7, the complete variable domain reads DGGITQSPKYLFRKEGQNVTLSCEQNLNHDAMYWYRQDPGQGLRLIYYSQIVNDFQKGDIAEGYSVSREKKESFPLTVTSAQKNPTAFYLCASTRTGANYEQYFGPGTRLTVT.

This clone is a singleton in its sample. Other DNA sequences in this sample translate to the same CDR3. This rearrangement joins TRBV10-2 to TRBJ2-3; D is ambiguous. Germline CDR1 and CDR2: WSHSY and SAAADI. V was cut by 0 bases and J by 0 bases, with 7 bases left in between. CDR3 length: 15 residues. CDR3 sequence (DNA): TGCGCCAGCAGTGAGTCTCCAACTAGCACAGATACGCAGTATTTT. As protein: CASSESPTSTDTQYF.

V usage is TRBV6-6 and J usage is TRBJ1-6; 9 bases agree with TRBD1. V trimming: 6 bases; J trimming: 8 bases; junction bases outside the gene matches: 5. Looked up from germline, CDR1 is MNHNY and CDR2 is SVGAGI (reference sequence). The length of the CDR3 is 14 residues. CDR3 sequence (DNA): TGTGCCAGCAGGAACGGACAGGGGCATTCACCCCTCCACTTT. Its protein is CASRNGQGHSPLHF.

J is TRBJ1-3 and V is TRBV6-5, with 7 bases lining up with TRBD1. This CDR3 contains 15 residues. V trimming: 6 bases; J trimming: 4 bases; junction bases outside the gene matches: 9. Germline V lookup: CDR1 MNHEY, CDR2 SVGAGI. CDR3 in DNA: TGTGCCAGCAGATTGGGACAGTCTAACGGAAACACCATATATTTT. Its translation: CASRLGQSNGNTIYF.

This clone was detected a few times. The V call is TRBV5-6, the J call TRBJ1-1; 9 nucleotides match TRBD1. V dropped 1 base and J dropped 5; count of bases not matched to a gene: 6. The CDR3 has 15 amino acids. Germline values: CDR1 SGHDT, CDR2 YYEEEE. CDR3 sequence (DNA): TGTGCCAGCAGCTTGAGGGGGACAGGGTTAACTGAAGCTTTCTTT. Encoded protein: CASSLRGTGLTEAFF.

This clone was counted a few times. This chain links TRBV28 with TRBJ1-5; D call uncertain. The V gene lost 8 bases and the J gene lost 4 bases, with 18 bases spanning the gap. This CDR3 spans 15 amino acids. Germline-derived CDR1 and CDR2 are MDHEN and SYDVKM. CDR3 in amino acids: CASSSLGGINQPQHF. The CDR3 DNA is TGTGCCAGCTCCAGCCTCGGCGGAATTAATCAGCCCCAGCATTTT.

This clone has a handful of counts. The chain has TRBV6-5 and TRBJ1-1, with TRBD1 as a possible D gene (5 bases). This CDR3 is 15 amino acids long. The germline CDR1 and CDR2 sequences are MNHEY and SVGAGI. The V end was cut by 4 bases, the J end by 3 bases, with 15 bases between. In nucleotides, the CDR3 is TGTGCCAGCAGTTGGGCAGGGAGGGTGGACACTGAAGCTTTCTTT. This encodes CASSWAGRVDTEAFF.

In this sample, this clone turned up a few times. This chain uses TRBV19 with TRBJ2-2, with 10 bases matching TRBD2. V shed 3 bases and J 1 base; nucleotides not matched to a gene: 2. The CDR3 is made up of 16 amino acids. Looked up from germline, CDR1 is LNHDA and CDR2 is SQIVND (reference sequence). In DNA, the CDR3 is TGTGCCAGTAGTATGGGACTAGCGAGGAACACCGGGGAGCTGTTTTTT. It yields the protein CASSMGLARNTGELFF.

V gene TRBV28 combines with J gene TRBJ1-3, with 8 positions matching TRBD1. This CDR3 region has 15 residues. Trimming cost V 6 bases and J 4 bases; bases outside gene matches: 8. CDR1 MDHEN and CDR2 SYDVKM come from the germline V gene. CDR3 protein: CASSLNRGAGNTIYF. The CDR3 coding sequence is TGTGCCAGCAGCCTAAACAGGGGGGCAGGAAACACCATATATTTT. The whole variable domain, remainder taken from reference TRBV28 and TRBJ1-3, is DVKVTQSSRYLVKRTGEKVFLECVQDMDHENMFWYRQDPGLGLRLIYFSYDVKMKEKGDIPEGYSVSREKKERFSLILESASTNQTSMYLCASSLNRGAGNTIYFGEGSWLTVV.